The clone carrying this T cell receptor (beta chain) has at least ten counts. CDR1 LNHNV and CDR2 YYDKDF come from the germline V gene (reference sequence). The CDR3 is made up of 13 amino acids. V lost 4 bases and J 6 bases, leaving 12 bases between the germline ends. The sample originates from a study of regulatory T cells in long-lasting Graves disease. Time point reported: persistent/refractory GD, antithyroid drugs over 5 years with positive TRAb. PBMC-derived RNA was used for the TCR library. With iRepertoire HTBI primers and Arm-PCR of CDR3 regions, TCR beta libraries were built. In TCRdb, the multiplex PCR reads were re-called with MiXCR into one record per CDR3 protein. The sample records hundreds of thousands of distinct CDR3 sequences, about a fifth being singletons.

The chain recombines TRBV15 with TRBJ1-2; perhaps TRBD1 as D (6 bases). This receptor was taken from a female donor with Graves disease. Sequencing used peripheral blood mononuclear cells (PBMCs), obtained when the disease was refractory, from a patient treated with antithyroid drugs. CDR3 residues: CATSTAGVHGYTF. In DNA form, the CDR3 reads TGTGCCACCAGCACCGCAGGGGTACATGGCTACACCTTC.